Listed below are T cell receptor beta chains from one sample, sequenced in a study of blood T cell repertoires in COVID-19. Produced via immunoSEQ multiplex PCR; TCRdb's table is partial and in-frame only. The profile shows some 97,000 clones, less than 90% of them singletons. Sequenced: peripheral blood. Every receptor here comes from a man aged 25-40 years in a cohort sampled during active COVID-19. The CDR3 runs from the conserved cysteine through the conserved F or W. The D gene is left open where the match is weak. Rows give clone size only sometimes, using once, few, many, or a class for an expanded clone.

v_gene	j_gene	abundance	d_gene	CDR3aa	CDR3nt
TRBV30	TRBJ2-3	.	TRBD2	CAWSLGGGTQYF	TGTGCCTGGAGTTTGGGGGGGGGTACGCAGTATTTT
TRBV7-8	TRBJ1-1	.	TRBD1	CASSLAGQGLGNTEAFF	TGTGCCAGCAGCTTAGCGGGACAGGGGTTAGGGAACACTGAAGCTTTCTTT
TRBV7-9	TRBJ1-1	.	.	CASSLSQGMNTEAFF	TGTGCCAGCAGCTTAAGTCAGGGCATGAACACTGAAGCTTTCTTT
TRBV2	TRBJ2-7	.	.	CASSDPVQASDEQYF	TGTGCCAGCAGTGATCCCGTACAGGCGTCGGACGAGCAGTACTTC
TRBV18	TRBJ1-5	.	.	CASSPPGGKYQPQHF	TGTGCCAGCTCACCACCTGGAGGGAAGTATCAGCCCCAGCATTTT
TRBV5-1	TRBJ2-5	.	.	CASSLVDRGSQETQYF	TGCGCCAGCAGCTTGGTCGATAGGGGTTCTCAAGAGACCCAGTACTTC
TRBV3-1/TRBV3-2	TRBJ2-7	.	.	CASSQDGTPLYEQYF	TGTGCCAGCAGCCAAGACGGGACACCCCTATACGAGCAGTACTTC
TRBV10-1	TRBJ2-2	once	.	CASSRVSGELFF	TGCGCCAGCAGCCGGGTGTCCGGGGAGCTGTTTTTT
TRBV5-4	TRBJ1-6	.	.	CASSSGHDNSPLHF	TGTGCCAGCAGCTCGGGACACGATAATTCACCCCTCCACTTT
TRBV27	TRBJ2-1	few	TRBD2	CASSSMRTSGGSNEQFF	TGTGCCAGCAGTTCTATGAGGACTAGCGGGGGGTCAAATGAGCAGTTCTTC
TRBV29-1	TRBJ2-7	.	TRBD2	CSVEDPSGGPYEQYF	TGCAGCGTTGAAGATCCCAGCGGGGGACCCTACGAGCAGTACTTC
TRBV5-1	TRBJ1-1	.	.	CASSLVSGGLMNTEAFF	TGCGCCAGCAGCTTAGTGTCAGGAGGCCTGATGAACACTGAAGCTTTCTTT
TRBV18	TRBJ1-2	.	.	CASSPQSYRATNYGYTF	TGTGCCAGCTCACCACAAAGTTACAGAGCCACTAACTATGGCTACACCTTC
TRBV6-6	TRBJ1-1	.	.	CASSYSGESEAFF	TGTGCCAGCAGTTACTCCGGAGAGTCTGAAGCTTTCTTT
TRBV5-1	TRBJ2-1	.	.	CASSLVPGMVAEQFF	TGCGCCAGCAGCTTGGTCCCTGGTATGGTGGCTGAGCAGTTCTTC
TRBV19	TRBJ2-3	.	TRBD2	CASSPSGTSGSTPMGVTQYF	TGTGCCAGTAGTCCCTCCGGGACTAGCGGGAGCACCCCGATGGGAGTTACGCAGTATTTT
TRBV2	TRBJ2-1	.	TRBD2	CASSDSSGGENEQFF	TGTGCCAGCAGTGACTCTAGCGGGGGGGAAAATGAGCAGTTCTTC
TRBV5-8	TRBJ1-6	.	.	CASSLEASNAPLHF	TGTGCCAGCAGCTTGGAAGCTTCGAACGCACCCCTCCACTTT
TRBV5-1	TRBJ2-7	.	.	CASSLDGTAAYEQYF	TGCGCCAGCAGCTTGGACGGGACTGCAGCCTACGAGCAGTACTTC
TRBV19	TRBJ2-1	.	.	CASRVSGANEQFF	TGTGCCAGTAGGGTATCCGGAGCGAATGAGCAGTTCTTC
TRBV30	TRBJ1-1	.	.	CASGGLGTEAFF	TGTGCCTCCGGGGGACTTGGCACTGAAGCTTTCTTT
TRBV6-5	TRBJ2-2	.	.	CASSYPGRDGELFF	TGTGCCAGCAGTTACCCAGGGCGGGACGGGGAGCTGTTTTTT
TRBV7-2	TRBJ1-1	.	.	CASSLRPGDTEAFF	TGTGCCAGCAGCTTACGTCCGGGAGACACTGAAGCTTTCTTT
TRBV12-3/TRBV12-4	TRBJ2-7	.	.	CASSSGTLYEQYF	TGTGCCAGCAGCTCCGGGACACTTTACGAGCAGTACTTC
TRBV6-1	TRBJ2-7	.	.	CASSERRGTISYEQYF	TGTGCCAGCAGTGAGCGGCGGGGCACCATCTCCTACGAGCAGTACTTC
TRBV5-4	TRBJ1-2	few	TRBD1	CASSTDRDYGYTF	TGTGCCAGCAGCACCGACAGGGACTATGGCTACACCTTC
TRBV19	TRBJ2-7	.	.	CASSGGYEQYF	TGTGCCAGTAGCGGGGGCTACGAGCAGTACTTC
TRBV6-5	TRBJ2-3	.	TRBD1	CASNPTGLTDTQYF	TGTGCCAGCAACCCGACAGGGCTCACAGATACGCAGTATTTT
TRBV18	TRBJ2-5	.	.	CASSPVASELKETQYF	TGTGCCAGCTCACCAGTGGCTAGCGAATTAAAAGAGACCCAGTACTTC
TRBV5-1	TRBJ2-7	.	.	CASSLADRIQEQYF	TGCGCCAGCAGCTTGGCCGACAGGATACAAGAGCAGTACTTC
TRBV28	TRBJ1-1	.	.	CASSRRVGVEAFF	TGTGCCAGCAGTCGCAGGGTTGGAGTTGAGGCTTTCTTT
TRBV5-1	TRBJ2-2	.	TRBD2	CASSLELASNTGELFF	TGCGCCAGCAGCTTGGAACTAGCGTCGAACACCGGGGAGCTGTTTTTT
TRBV7-6	TRBJ2-1	.	TRBD2	CASSSPTLAGEYNEQFF	TGTGCCAGCAGCTCCCCTACACTAGCGGGGGAATACAATGAGCAGTTCTTC
TRBV3-1/TRBV3-2	TRBJ1-5	.	.	CASSQDSTSNQPQHF	TGTGCCAGCAGCCAAGATAGCACTAGCAATCAGCCCCAGCATTTT
TRBV9	TRBJ2-5	.	.	CASSSWANQETQYF	TGTGCCAGCAGCTCTTGGGCCAACCAAGAGACCCAGTACTTC
TRBV18	TRBJ2-1	.	TRBD2	CASSPLPSGGNEQFF	TGTGCCAGCTCACCACTCCCTAGCGGGGGGAATGAGCAGTTCTTC
TRBV4-2	TRBJ1-1	once	.	CASSQTGFTEAFF	TGTGCCAGCAGCCAAACAGGGTTTACTGAAGCTTTCTTT
TRBV11-2	TRBJ1-1	.	.	CASSLDQGGTEAFF	TGTGCCAGCAGCTTAGATCAGGGAGGTACTGAAGCTTTCTTT
TRBV7-8	TRBJ2-7	.	TRBD1	CASSPGGYEQYF	TGTGCCAGCAGCCCAGGGGGCTACGAGCAGTACTTC
TRBV20-1	TRBJ1-1	.	.	CSARGQSEAFF	TGCAGTGCTAGAGGACAGTCTGAAGCTTTCTTT
TRBV7-2	TRBJ1-1	.	TRBD1	CASSSDRATEAFF	TGTGCCAGCAGTTCCGACAGGGCCACTGAAGCTTTCTTT
TRBV2	TRBJ1-2	.	.	CASSEDRTNYGYTF	TGTGCCAGCAGTGAAGACAGGACTAACTATGGCTACACCTTC
TRBV7-2	TRBJ1-1	.	.	CASSFGRGNTEAFF	TGTGCCAGCAGCTTTGGGAGGGGAAACACTGAAGCTTTCTTT
TRBV19	TRBJ2-3	.	TRBD2	CASRLLAANTDTQYF	TGTGCCAGTAGGCTCCTAGCGGCGAACACAGATACGCAGTATTTT
TRBV4-3	TRBJ1-1	.	TRBD1	CASSQDHRGTEAFF	TGCGCCAGCAGCCAAGATCACAGGGGGACTGAAGCTTTCTTT
TRBV10-3	TRBJ1-5	.	.	CAISVQNNQPQHF	TGTGCCATCAGTGTGCAGAACAATCAGCCCCAGCATTTT
TRBV19	TRBJ1-6	few	TRBD1	CASGTGVNNSPLHF	TGTGCCAGTGGTACAGGGGTGAATAATTCACCCCTCCACTTT
TRBV6-1	TRBJ2-2	.	.	CASSDTGYTGELFF	TGTGCCAGCAGTGATACAGGTTACACCGGGGAGCTGTTTTTT
TRBV18	TRBJ2-3	.	.	CASSPPNRAADTQYF	TGTGCCAGCTCACCACCGAACAGGGCGGCAGATACGCAGTATTTT
TRBV11-2	TRBJ1-1	.	.	CASSFLTDSIMNTEAFF	TGTGCCAGCAGCTTCTTGACAGATAGTATCATGAACACTGAAGCTTTCTTT